These 26 T cell receptor beta chains were sequenced from one sample in a study of control samples from healthy donors and cancer patients. Data came from immunoSEQ multiplex PCR; TCRdb stores just in-frame clones and leaves some out. This table holds 120,000 or so clones, 85% to 95% found once. The sequenced sample was PBMCs. These receptors originate from a man older than 75 with head and neck cancer.

The chain is built from TRBV13 and TRBJ2-7; possibly TRBD1 or TRBD2 for D (5 bases each). CDR1 PRHDT and CDR2 FYEKMQ come from the germline V gene (reference sequence). This CDR3 is 13 amino acids long. Trimming removed 1 base from V and 7 bases from J, with 11 bases in between. The CDR3 sequence is CASSLEGRGEQYF. The DNA of the CDR3 is TGTGCCAGCAGCTTAGAGGGACGCGGGGAGCAGTACTTC.

The V call is TRBV11-2, the J call TRBJ2-2, with D possibly being TRBD2 (6 bases). Between the trimmed V and J ends, which lost 1 base and 0 bases, there was a span of 6 bases. The germline V gene has CDR1 SGHAT and CDR2 FQNNGV. The CDR3 is 15 residues long. CDR3 DNA sequence: TGTGCCAGCAGCTTAGCGGGAGCGAACACCGGGGAGCTGTTTTTT. This codes for CASSLAGANTGELFF.

The V call is TRBV27, the J call TRBJ1-5; TRBD1 is a possible D gene (5 bases). The germline CDR1 and CDR2 sequences are MNHEY and SMNVEV (reference sequence). The CDR3 length is 14 residues. Trimming cost V 6 bases and J 7 bases, with 16 bases left between them. The CDR3 DNA follows: TGTGCCAGCAGGGAGACAGACTTTAGCCAGCCCCAGCATTTT. It translates to CASRETDFSQPQHF.

V is TRBV2 and J is TRBJ2-6, with D perhaps matching TRBD2 (5 bases). This CDR3 is built from 17 residues. The V gene lost 1 base and the J gene lost 4 bases, with 14 bases spanning the gap. In germline, CDR1 is SNHLY, CDR2 FYNNEI. The CDR3 bases are TGTGCCAGCAGTGAAGTGCCCGGGGATTTGGGGGCCAACGTCCTGACTTTC. Protein sequence: CASSEVPGDLGANVLTF.

The gene calls are TRBV27 and TRBJ2-7; 8 nucleotides match TRBD1. Germline-derived CDR1 and CDR2 are MNHEY and SMNVEV (reference sequence). This CDR3 region has 13 residues. The trim removed 3 bases at V and 3 bases at J, leaving 1 base unmatched. The CDR3 loop reads CASSFGTGYEQYF. The CDR3 DNA is TGTGCCAGCAGTTTTGGGACAGGCTACGAGCAGTACTTC.

The J gene is TRBJ1-4, the V gene TRBV5-5; tentative D call: TRBD1 (6 bases). In germline, CDR1 is SGHKS, CDR2 YYEKEE (reference sequence). The CDR3 loop spans 18 amino acids. Trimming pared 4 bases from V and 2 bases from J, leaving 21 bases between. The CDR3 sequence: CASSHRDTVGVTNEKLFF. The CDR3 DNA follows: TGTGCCAGCAGCCACAGGGACACCGTAGGAGTCACTAATGAAAAACTGTTTTTT.

The gene calls are TRBV6-5 and TRBJ1-6, with D possibly TRBD1 on 6 matching bases. The CDR3 contains 16 residues. Trimming cost V 4 bases and J 6 bases, with 16 bases left between them. Germline CDR1 and CDR2: MNHEY and SVGAGI. The CDR3 bases are TGTGCCAGCAGTTCTGACCTCCAGGGGTTTAATTCACCCCTCCACTTT. Protein product: CASSSDLQGFNSPLHF.

The V call is TRBV3-1 (or the pseudogene TRBV3-2), the J call TRBJ1-3, with D unresolved. This CDR3 spans 12 amino acids. The ends were cut back, 1 base at V and 6 bases at J, with 4 bases in the middle. Germline V gene data show CDR1 as LGHDT and CDR2 as YNNKEL (reference sequence). The CDR3 coding sequence is TGTGCCAGCAGCCAAGGGCTAAACACCATATATTTT. Protein: CASSQGLNTIYF.

The V gene is TRBV19, the J gene TRBJ1-1; D not resolved. Trimming removed 3 bases from V and 1 base from J, with 3 bases in between. Germline CDR1 and CDR2: LNHDA and SQIVND (reference sequence). CDR3 length equals 12 residues. The CDR3 bases are TGTGCCAGTAGTATGTGGAACACTGAAGCTTTCTTT. It is translated as CASSMWNTEAFF.

J is TRBJ2-1 and V is TRBV7-6; 8 bases are shared with TRBD2. V shed 8 bases, J shed 6 bases, and the junction held 9 bases outside the gene matches. Germline V gene lookup returns CDR1 SGHVS and CDR2 FNYEAQ. This CDR3 comprises 14 residues. In DNA, the CDR3 is TGTGCCAGCGCGGGACTAGGGAACCTCAATGAGCAGTTCTTC. Translation gives CASAGLGNLNEQFF.

This clone has just one count. This chain joins TRBV7-9 and TRBJ2-6; D gene ambiguous. Germline lookup yields CDR1 SEHNR and CDR2 FQNEAQ (reference sequence). V lost 2 bases and J lost 0, with 8 bases in between. The CDR3 is made up of 16 amino acids. The CDR3 protein is CASSLNGASGANVLTF. CDR3 sequence (DNA): TGTGCCAGCAGCTTAAACGGAGCCTCTGGGGCCAACGTCCTGACTTTC.

The chain recombines TRBV10-3 with TRBJ1-2; D possibly corresponds to TRBD1 (5 bases). Germline CDR1 ENHRY, CDR2 SYGVKD. CDR3 length equals 15 residues. The V end lost 6 bases, the J end lost 0 bases, and 14 bases lay between the germline ends. CDR3 bases: TGTGCCATCAGCCAGACAGTGGCCGCTAACTATGGCTACACCTTC. Its protein is CAISQTVAANYGYTF.

The CDR3 DNA is TGTGCCAGCAGCATAGACAGGGCAGTTGGAAATTCACCCCTCCACTTT. As protein: CASSIDRAVGNSPLHF. The genes are TRBV5-4 and TRBJ1-6; 7 nucleotides match TRBD1. This CDR3 contains 16 residues. Germline V lookup: CDR1 SGHNT, CDR2 YYREEE (reference sequence). The V segment lost 4 bases and the J segment 7 bases; nucleotides outside the gene matches: 11.

The V and J genes are TRBV29-1 and TRBJ2-7; D is perhaps TRBD1 (6 bases). Germline loops: CDR1 SQVTM, CDR2 ANQGSEA. The CDR3 has 13 residues. The V end lost 3 bases, the J end lost 3 bases, and 12 bases lay between the germline ends. CDR3: CSVEFGRGYEQYF. The CDR3 DNA follows: TGCAGCGTTGAGTTCGGCAGGGGCTACGAGCAGTACTTC.

This chain links TRBV29-1 with TRBJ2-3; 12 bases map to TRBD2. After removal of 6 bases from V and 5 bases from J, the junction contained 9 bases not matched to a gene. Germline CDR1 and CDR2: SQVTM and ANQGSEA. This CDR3 comprises 15 residues. The CDR3 DNA follows: TGCAGCGTCCGGGGGACTAGCGGGCCAAAAGATACGCAGTATTTT. It is translated as CSVRGTSGPKDTQYF.

The CDR3 bases are TGTGCCAGCAGCTTAGATGGGGTTTCACGAGAGACCCAGTACTTC. Encoded protein: CASSLDGVSRETQYF. The V and J genes are TRBV11-3 and TRBJ2-5, with no clear D. The CDR3 is made up of 15 amino acids. Trimming removed 0 bases at V and 4 bases at J, with 12 bases between. Germline V gene data show CDR1 as SGHNT and CDR2 as YENEEA.

This clone was recorded a few times. V and J are TRBV6-2 or TRBV6-3 and TRBJ1-2; D uncertain. Per the germline V gene, CDR1 is MNHEY and CDR2 is SVGEGT. The CDR3 sequence is 14 residues long. V lost 2 bases to trimming and J lost 4 bases, with 11 bases between them. CDR3 sequence reads: CASSYLQESYGYTF. The CDR3 nucleotides read TGTGCCAGCAGTTACCTTCAGGAATCCTATGGCTACACCTTC.

V gene TRBV7-9 combines with J gene TRBJ2-1, with TRBD2 as a possible D gene (6 bases). The CDR3 consists of 14 residues. Trimming took 7 bases from V and 8 from J, leaving 18 bases between them. Germline CDR1 and CDR2: SEHNR and FQNEAQ (reference sequence). DNA of the CDR3: TGTGCCAGCACCCACCTGACTAGAAGTGATGAGCAGTTCTTC. Protein sequence: CASTHLTRSDEQFF.

The chain couples TRBV7-9 to TRBJ2-1, with D tentatively TRBD1 or TRBD2 (5 bases each). The CDR3 runs to 12 residues. Trimming cost V 6 bases and J 7 bases, with 10 bases left between them. Germline V lookup: CDR1 SEHNR, CDR2 FQNEAQ (reference sequence). The CDR3 bases are TGTGCCAGCAGTCGAGGGGTGAATGAGCAGTTCTTC. Translation: CASSRGVNEQFF.

This sequence joins TRBV5-1 and TRBJ2-7; 9 nucleotides agree with TRBD1. In germline, CDR1 is SGHRS, CDR2 YFSETQ. V dropped 5 bases and J dropped 1; count of bases not matched to a gene: 7. This CDR3 contains 15 residues. The DNA of the CDR3 is TGCGCCAGCAGTCCCGGGACAGGGTATTCCTACGAGCAGTACTTC. Its protein is CASSPGTGYSYEQYF. Supplemented by reference TRBV5-1 and TRBJ2-7, the full variable domain reads KAGVTQTPRYLIKTRGQQVTLSCSPISGHRSVSWYQQTPGQGLQFLFEYFSETQRNKGNFPGRFSGRQFSNSRSEMNVSTLELGDSALYLCASSPGTGYSYEQYFGPGTRLTVT.

This sequence joins TRBV21-1 and TRBJ2-2; the table's D call of TRBD1 was not tested on the DNA. TRBV21-1 is classified as a pseudogene. The CDR3 contains 18 residues. Here the CDR3 DNA reads TGTGCCAGCAGCCCACGGGGGGGGGACAGGGTCCACACCGGGGAGCTGTTTTTT. Amino acids: CASSPRGGDRVHTGELFF.

V and J are TRBV6-4 and TRBJ2-3, with TRBD1 matching over 7 bases. Germline lookup yields CDR1 MRHNA and CDR2 SNTAGT. With 2 bases clipped from V and 3 bases from J, the junction kept 5 bases outside the gene matches. The CDR3 covers 15 residues. CDR3 nucleotides: TGTGCCAGCAGTGACGCAGGGGGAACGACAGATACGCAGTATTTT. Its translation is CASSDAGGTTDTQYF.

The rearrangement uses TRBV5-6 and TRBJ2-3, with D tentatively TRBD2 (6 bases). Germline-derived CDR1 and CDR2 are SGHDT and YYEEEE. The CDR3 totals 12 residues. V dropped 2 bases and J dropped 6 bases, with 7 bases sitting between them. The CDR3 spells CASSFGGDTQYF. The CDR3 DNA sequence: TGTGCCAGCAGCTTTGGGGGGGATACGCAGTATTTT.

This clone has a single count. The chain links TRBV12-2 to TRBJ1-5; the DNA was not used to check the table's D call, TRBD1. TRBV12-2 is given as a pseudogene. The CDR3 runs 17 residues. This CDR3 reads CASRPDRASPDNQPQHF. CDR3 in DNA: TGTGCAAGTCGCCCCGACAGGGCCTCTCCGGATAATCAGCCCCAGCATTTT.

CDR3 residues: CASSSRTGMTEAFF. The DNA for the CDR3 is TGCGCCAGCAGCTCCCGGACAGGGATGACTGAAGCTTTCTTT. V is TRBV5-1 and J is TRBJ1-1, with 8 positions matching TRBD1. With V trimmed by 3 bases and J by 5 bases, 6 bases remained unmatched. There are 14 residues in the CDR3. Germline CDR1 and CDR2: SGHRS and YFSETQ.

This clone has a single count. This chain links TRBV5-1 with TRBJ2-1; 7 bases agree with TRBD2. The CDR3 consists of 15 residues. Per the germline V gene, CDR1 is SGHRS and CDR2 is YFSETQ. The V segment lost 1 base and the J segment 7 bases; nucleotides outside the gene matches: 8. Here the CDR3 reads CASSLFGGSGNEQFF. In nucleotides, the CDR3 is TGCGCCAGCAGCTTGTTTGGCGGGAGCGGAAATGAGCAGTTCTTC. Full variable domain (missing parts from reference TRBV5-1 and TRBJ2-1): KAGVTQTPRYLIKTRGQQVTLSCSPISGHRSVSWYQQTPGQGLQFLFEYFSETQRNKGNFPGRFSGRQFSNSRSEMNVSTLELGDSALYLCASSLFGGSGNEQFFGPGTRLTVL.